The 22 T cell receptor beta chains given below trace back to one sample, sequenced in a study of blood T cells in healthy people across ages. Primed by a sample-barcoded 5' primer and a J-beta primer mix, a second PCR proceeded for 7 to 11 cycles. TCRdb passed the 5' RACE reads through MiXCR, listing each CDR3 protein once. The sample consists of 1.5 million to 2 million distinct CDR3 sequences, 28% of them appearing once. Source material: blood. The receptors originated from a woman between 25 and 40 years old in good health.

In its sample, this clonotype was seen a few times. V usage is TRBV5-1 and J usage is TRBJ2-1; 9 nucleotides agree with TRBD2. The trim removed 4 bases at V and 9 bases at J, leaving 11 bases unmatched. This CDR3 region has 15 residues. In germline, CDR1 is SGHRS, CDR2 YFSETQ. CDR3 in DNA: TGCGCCAGCAGCATTAGCGGGGGCCCCAACGGTGAGCAGTTCTTC. Amino acids: CASSISGGPNGEQFF.

This clonotype was seen a few times. The CDR3 loop is CASDFSGSKDTQYF. Written as DNA, the CDR3 is TGTGCCAGCGACTTTTCAGGTAGTAAAGATACGCAGTATTTT. The chain combines TRBV5-5 with TRBJ2-3; D remains unclear. The length of the CDR3 is 14 residues. CDR1 is SGHKS and CDR2 is YYEKEE in the germline V gene (reference sequence). V was pared by 7 bases and J by 5 bases, with 17 bases between.

A note on this clonotype: The germline gene is not matched at one end of the junction; a read error may be the cause. The rearrangement links TRBV5-1 to TRBJ2-6; a possible D gene is TRBD1 (5 bases). From germline, CDR1 is SGHRS and CDR2 YFSETQ. The CDR3 runs to 16 residues. CDR3 coding DNA: TGCGCCAGCAGCTTCACCACAGTCTCTGGGGCCAACGTCCGGACTTTC. Protein: CASSFTTVSGANVRTF.

The chain has TRBV20-1 and TRBJ2-4; no clear D. The closer fit of TRBJ2-7 to the DNA end suggests the J call may be wrong. CDR1 is DFQATT, CDR2 SNEGSKA, per germline (reference sequence). The CDR3 consists of 11 residues. CDR3 loop: CSARRNYEQYF. As DNA, the CDR3 is TGCAGTGCTAGGCGGAATTACGAGCAGTACTTC.

This chain links TRBV20-1 with TRBJ2-1; the D gene is possibly TRBD2 (5 bases). The V and J ends lost 6 bases and 3 bases respectively, with 21 bases between them. Germline-derived CDR1 and CDR2 are DFQATT and SNEGSKA (reference sequence). The CDR3 loop spans 16 amino acids. The CDR3 loop reads CSARPLGETVYNEQFF. In nucleotides, the CDR3 is TGCAGTGCGCGTCCTCTCGGGGAGACTGTCTACAATGAGCAGTTCTTC.

This clonotype was seen a single time. The V and J genes are TRBV6-2 or TRBV6-3 and TRBJ1-5, with a possible D match to TRBD1 (5 bases). The V and J ends lost 0 bases and 6 bases respectively, with 12 bases between them. From germline, CDR1 is MNHEY and CDR2 SVGEGT. The CDR3 is made up of 15 amino acids. CDR3 amino acids: CASSYSSRGSQPQHF. Here the CDR3 DNA reads TGTGCCAGCAGTTACTCGAGCCGGGGGAGTCAGCCCCAGCATTTT.

This clonotype came up a few times. V usage is TRBV29-1 and J usage is TRBJ1-1; 7 nucleotides agree with TRBD1. The CDR3 sequence is 12 residues long. Germline CDR1 reads SQVTM; CDR2 reads ANQGSEA. V trimming: 7 bases; J trimming: 5 bases; junction bases outside the gene matches: 7. CDR3 DNA sequence: TGCAGCGCTGCACAGGGGACAACTGAAGCTTTCTTT. Translated: CSAAQGTTEAFF. Full variable domain (outside the CDR3, taken from reference TRBV29-1 and TRBJ1-1): SAVISQKPSRDICQRGTSLTIQCQVDSQVTMMFWYRQQPGQSLTLIATANQGSEATYESGFVIDKFPISRPNLTFSTLTVSNMSPEDSSIYLCSAAQGTTEAFFGQGTRLTVV.

The chain employs TRBV6-5 and TRBJ1-4, with D hard to call. Trimming pared 4 bases from V and 10 bases from J, leaving 13 bases between. This CDR3 has 13 amino acids. Per germline, CDR1 MNHEY and CDR2 SVGAGI. For the CDR3, the DNA is TGTGCCAGCAGTTTACGGACGTCCCTAAAACTGTTTTTT. This sequence encodes CASSLRTSLKLFF.

In the case of this clonotype: The conserved closing phenylalanine or tryptophan is absent in this CDR3, likely reflecting a read error. This chain links TRBV10-3 with TRBJ2-3; no clear D. Germline V gene lookup returns CDR1 ENHRY and CDR2 SYGVKD. The CDR3 runs to 13 residues. For the CDR3, the DNA is TGTGCCATCAGGGCCCTCGACACAAATACGCAGTATGTT. Its protein product is CAIRALDTNTQYV.

In the case of this clonotype: A much bigger clone sits one base away, suggesting this may be a read error. The rearrangement links TRBV20-1 to TRBJ2-3; TRBD2 might be the D (6 bases). The CDR3 runs to 12 residues. Germline lookup yields CDR1 DFQATT and CDR2 SNEGSKA (reference sequence). Here the CDR3 reads CCATGVGQAQYF. The CDR3 coding sequence is TGCTGTGCCACGGGAGTCGGTCAGGCGCAGTATTTT.

V is TRBV20-1 and J is TRBJ2-4, with TRBD2 matching over 7 bases. TRBJ2-5 explains the end of the DNA better; the J call may be wrong. The CDR3 runs to 15 residues. Germline loops: CDR1 DFQATT, CDR2 SNEGSKA (reference sequence). CDR3 bases: TGCAGTGCTAGCCCCCCGGCCGCGGGGGAAGAGACCCAGTACTTC. This encodes CSASPPAAGEETQYF.

The chain links TRBV30 to TRBJ2-5; D is perhaps TRBD2 (5 bases). The CDR3 consists of 13 residues. The germline V gene encodes CDR1 GTSNPN and CDR2 SVGIG (reference sequence). Trimming pared 2 bases from V and 11 bases from J, leaving 18 bases between. In DNA form, the CDR3 reads TGTGCCTGGAGTCCCGACCCCGAGGGAGAGCAGTACTTC. Encoded protein: CAWSPDPEGEQYF.

Only a few counts were recorded for this clonotype. V and J are TRBV18 and TRBJ2-3; weak D call: TRBD1 (6 bases). Trimming took 3 bases from V and 0 from J, leaving 13 bases between them. The CDR3 is made up of 16 amino acids. CDR1 is KGHSH, CDR2 LQKENI, per germline. CDR3 DNA sequence: TGTGCCAGCTCACCGCAGGGGCAGAGTAGCACAGATACGCAGTATTTT. Amino acid sequence: CASSPQGQSSTDTQYF.

As regards this clonotype: Mismatch with germline at one junction end may stem from a read error. This chain joins TRBV20-1 and TRBJ1-2; weak D call: TRBD1 (5 bases). The CDR3 is 13 amino acids. CDR1 is DFQATT, CDR2 SNEGSKA, per germline (reference sequence). The CDR3 DNA sequence: TGCAGTGCTGTCAGGGAGGTTAACCATGGCTACACCTTC. This gives the protein CSAVREVNHGYTF.

The chain employs TRBV30 and TRBJ1-2; a weak D match, TRBD1 (6 bases). The CDR3 consists of 14 residues. The V end lost 3 bases, the J end lost 4 bases, and 15 bases lay between the germline ends. Looked up from germline, CDR1 is GTSNPN and CDR2 is SVGIG (reference sequence). The CDR3 DNA reads TGTGCCTGGAGGAACAACAGGGTCCTCTATGGCTACACCTTC. Its translation: CAWRNNRVLYGYTF.

The chain uses TRBV24-1 and TRBJ2-1; TRBD2 aligns across 11 bases. The CDR3 length is 17 residues. V gave up 10 bases and J gave up 7 bases; unmatched junction bases: 17. Looked up from germline, CDR1 is KGHDR and CDR2 is SFDVKD. Written as DNA, the CDR3 is TGTGCCACTCTCGAGGGGCTAGCGGGAGGTTGTGGGAATGAGCAGTTCTTC. Translated: CATLEGLAGGCGNEQFF.

The chain has TRBV20-1 and TRBJ1-2; D is perhaps TRBD1 (5 bases). Germline-derived CDR1 and CDR2 are DFQATT and SNEGSKA (reference sequence). V was shortened by 3 bases and J by 3 bases, with 8 bases between the two germline ends. The length of the CDR3 is 12 residues. The CDR3 is CSARTADYGYTF. The CDR3 region has the DNA TGCAGTGCTAGGACAGCTGACTATGGCTACACCTTC.

V and J are TRBV29-1 and TRBJ1-1, with D perhaps matching TRBD1 (6 bases). The V and J ends lost 2 bases and 4 bases respectively, with 17 bases between them. Germline CDR1 is SQVTM and CDR2 is ANQGSEA. The CDR3 is made up of 15 amino acids. This chain's CDR3 is CSVESWGGASTEAFF. DNA for the CDR3: TGCAGCGTTGAATCTTGGGGGGGGGCCAGCACTGAAGCTTTCTTT.

This clonotype was picked up a small number of times. J is TRBJ2-7 and V is TRBV7-9; D gene unclear. The CDR3 runs to 14 residues. Trimming left V 5 bases short and J 8 bases short, with 19 bases between. Germline V CDR1 and CDR2: SEHNR, FQNEAQ (reference sequence). The CDR3 loop reads CASSPTGKNAQQYF. CDR3 coding DNA: TGTGCCAGCAGCCCCACCGGTAAAAATGCTCAGCAGTACTTC. The variable domain in full, completed from reference TRBV7-9 and TRBJ2-7, reads DTGVSQNPRHKITKRGQNVTFRCDPISEHNRLYWYRQTLGQGPEFLTYFQNEAQLEKSRLLSDRFSAERPKGSFSTLEIQRTEQGDSAMYLCASSPTGKNAQQYFGPGTRLTVT.

Details on this clonotype: A much more abundant neighbour one base away suggests this may be a read error. J is TRBJ1-5 and V is TRBV12-3 or TRBV12-4; no clear D gene. The CDR3 is 15 residues long. The CDR3 bases are TGTGCCAGCAGTTTAAGAGGACCGAGCAATCCGCCCCAGCATTTT. Translation: CASSLRGPSNPPQHF.

The rearrangement joins TRBV5-1 to TRBJ2-1, with TRBD1 identical over 11 bases. J was trimmed by 7 bases and V by 7 bases; bases with no gene match: 10. CDR1 and CDR2 (germline): SGHRS, YFSETQ. The length of the CDR3 is 15 residues. The CDR3: CASATGTGGKNEQFF. The CDR3 DNA is TGCGCCAGCGCCACCGGGACAGGGGGAAAGAATGAGCAGTTCTTC. The full variable domain, completed using reference TRBV5-1 and TRBJ2-1, is KAGVTQTPRYLIKTRGQQVTLSCSPISGHRSVSWYQQTPGQGLQFLFEYFSETQRNKGNFPGRFSGRQFSNSRSEMNVSTLELGDSALYLCASATGTGGKNEQFFGPGTRLTVL.

V gene TRBV28 combines with J gene TRBJ2-1; TRBD2 might be the D (5 bases). Germline V lookup: CDR1 MDHEN, CDR2 SYDVKM. This CDR3 is built from 12 residues. Trimming shortened V by 5 bases and J by 13 bases, and 15 bases separated the two germline ends. CDR3 nucleotides: TGTGCCAGCAGTGAACGGGATGCTGAACAGTTCTTC. Its translation: CASSERDAEQFF.